The 11 T cell receptor beta chains listed next were all sequenced from one sample in a study of blood T cell repertoires in COVID-19 (dated by TCRdb to about 2020). Library creation used the immunoSEQ multiplex PCR assay. Entries here come from immuneACCESS through TCRdb and include only in-frame sequences with V and J called. Some clones fail to appear in such tables; in the studies checked, an unresolved V gene covers under half of the shortfall, and the cause of the remainder is unknown. Counted in this sample were about 110,000 clones; more than 70% of them appeared once. The ten largest clonotypes hold around 3% of the sample. The sequenced sample was peripheral blood. These TCRs come from a woman aged 45-60 years with acute or convalescent COVID-19.

V is TRBV5-1 and J is TRBJ1-2; D is possibly TRBD1 (6 bases). Germline CDR1 reads SGHRS; CDR2 reads YFSETQ. The CDR3 extends over 15 amino acids. Trimming removed 0 bases at V and 4 bases at J, with 13 bases between. CDR3 bases: TGCGCCAGCAGCTTGGAAGGGGGGGCATTCTATGGCTACACCTTC. Translation gives CASSLEGGAFYGYTF. The complete variable domain, with remaining parts taken from reference TRBV5-1 and TRBJ1-2, reads KAGVTQTPRYLIKTRGQQVTLSCSPISGHRSVSWYQQTPGQGLQFLFEYFSETQRNKGNFPGRFSGRQFSNSRSEMNVSTLELGDSALYLCASSLEGGAFYGYTFGSGTRLTVV.

The CDR3 here is CASSVESEAFF. The CDR3, as DNA: TGTGCCAGCAGCGTGGAGTCTGAAGCTTTCTTT. J is TRBJ1-1 and V is TRBV9; D is undetermined. The CDR3 has 11 amino acids. Trimming stripped 2 bases from V and 6 bases from J, with 5 bases between. In germline, CDR1 is SGDLS, CDR2 YYNGEE.

The chain has TRBV28 and TRBJ2-7; 7 nucleotides line up with TRBD1. This CDR3 spans 14 amino acids. CDR1 is MDHEN and CDR2 is SYDVKM in the germline V gene. With 3 bases clipped from V and 2 bases from J, the junction kept 4 bases outside the gene matches. The CDR3 spells CASSFGTETYEQYF. In DNA form, the CDR3 reads TGTGCCAGCAGTTTTGGGACAGAAACCTACGAGCAGTACTTC.

The table lists this clone with many counts. This chain joins TRBV7-2 and TRBJ2-5; 11 nucleotides match TRBD2. CDR1 and CDR2 (germline): SGHTA, FQGNSA. The CDR3 contains 17 residues. Trimming cost V 1 base and J 5 bases; bases outside gene matches: 9. CDR3 protein: CASSLGVAGGPWETQYF. The CDR3 DNA follows: TGTGCCAGCAGCTTAGGCGTAGCGGGAGGGCCCTGGGAGACCCAGTACTTC.

The rearrangement joins TRBV6-6 to TRBJ2-7; 11 bases align to TRBD2. This CDR3 has 14 amino acids. Germline V lookup: CDR1 MNHNY, CDR2 SVGAGI (reference sequence). V trimming: 4 bases; J trimming: 5 bases; junction bases outside the gene matches: 4. CDR3 bases: TGTGCCAGCAGTTTACTAGCGGGAGAGCACGAGCAGTACTTC. Encoded protein: CASSLLAGEHEQYF.

This clone was found once. V and J are TRBV5-1 and TRBJ1-1; perhaps TRBD1 as D (6 bases). Germline-derived CDR1 and CDR2 are SGHRS and YFSETQ. V lost 2 bases and J 1 base, leaving 9 bases between the germline ends. The CDR3 totals 14 residues. The CDR3 DNA sequence: TGCGCCAGCAGCTTCTCGACAGGGAACACTGAAGCTTTCTTT. Translation: CASSFSTGNTEAFF.

The CDR3 DNA is TGTGCCAGCAGCTTATTAGCGGGAGGCCCAGGATCTAAGTCCTACGAGCAGTACTTC. This encodes CASSLLAGGPGSKSYEQYF. This chain connects TRBV7-2 to TRBJ2-7; 10 positions match TRBD2. The CDR3 runs 19 residues. CDR1 is SGHTA, CDR2 FQGNSA, per germline. Unmatched junction bases numbered 14, after V lost 2 bases and J lost 1 base.

The chain links TRBV28 to TRBJ2-3, with 7 bases aligning to TRBD2. This CDR3 contains 13 residues. The germline CDR1 and CDR2 sequences are MDHEN and SYDVKM. The J segment lost 4 bases and the V segment lost 5 bases, leaving 3 bases of the junction unmatched. In DNA, the CDR3 is TGTGCCAGCAGTCCTAGCGGAGCAGATACGCAGTATTTT. It is translated as CASSPSGADTQYF.

This clone appeared a single time. This chain links TRBV6-5 with TRBJ1-2; D gene ambiguous. V lost 6 bases and J lost 1, with 9 bases in between. The CDR3 sequence is 13 residues long. Per the germline V gene, CDR1 is MNHEY and CDR2 is SVGAGI. The CDR3 sequence is CASSRGDNYGYTF. Written as DNA, the CDR3 is TGTGCCAGCAGCCGCGGTGATAACTATGGCTACACCTTC.

V usage is TRBV12-3 or TRBV12-4 and J usage is TRBJ2-3, with D perhaps matching TRBD1 (5 bases). The CDR3 sequence is 13 residues long. V lost 6 bases, J lost 1 base, and 8 bases lay in between. CDR3 residues: CASRSRGTDTQYF. In DNA, the CDR3 is TGTGCCAGCAGATCCAGGGGCACAGATACGCAGTATTTT.

This chain connects TRBV10-3 to TRBJ2-5; perhaps TRBD1 as D (5 bases). The germline V and J ends were trimmed by 4 bases and 2 bases, with 14 bases remaining between them. Germline CDR1 is ENHRY and CDR2 is SYGVKD. The CDR3 is 15 residues long. For the CDR3, the DNA is TGTGCCATCAGTGGGGGCCTGGCAGGGCAAGAGACCCAGTACTTC. Its translation is CAISGGLAGQETQYF.